These 11 T cell receptor beta chains share one sample of origin, sequenced in a study of blood T cell repertoires in COVID-19. The assay was immunoSEQ multiplex PCR, and TCRdb's table has in-frame clones only and misses some. The sample gives some 120,000 clones, 80% to 90% of which show up once; approximately 5.8% is in the top ten. Material: peripheral blood. Receptor source: a man older than 75 with active or convalescent COVID-19.

The count of this clone is one. The chain has TRBV18 and TRBJ2-1; TRBD2 is a possible D gene (6 bases). The ends were cut back, 6 bases at V and 0 bases at J, with 18 bases in the middle. The V gene's germline CDR1 is KGHSH and CDR2 LQKENI. The CDR3 covers 17 residues. CDR3 nucleotide sequence: TGTGCCAGCTCCCGCCTCGACCCCGGGGGCTCCTACAATGAGCAGTTCTTC. Translating gives CASSRLDPGGSYNEQFF.

This rearrangement joins TRBV6-5 to TRBJ1-6, with a possible D match to TRBD1 (6 bases). The CDR3 is 13 residues long. Trimming removed 6 bases from V and 13 bases from J, with 16 bases in between. From germline, CDR1 is MNHEY and CDR2 SVGAGI. CDR3 in amino acids: CASRSQQGTPLHF. In DNA, the CDR3 is TGTGCCAGCAGAAGCCAACAGGGAACCCCCCTCCACTTT.

The sample holds a few counts of this clone. V is TRBV6-1 and J is TRBJ1-1; weak D call: TRBD1 (6 bases). V lost 3 bases and J lost 10, with 15 bases in between. The CDR3 length is 13 residues. From germline, CDR1 is MNHNS and CDR2 SASEGT. CDR3 DNA sequence: TGTGCCAGCAGTGATGGGATTACAGGGAGAGCTTTCTTT. The encoded protein is CASSDGITGRAFF.

V and J are TRBV11-2 and TRBJ2-7, with TRBD2 identical over 15 bases. Germline V gives CDR1 SGHAT, CDR2 FQNNGV. V was clipped by 3 bases and J by 6 bases; unmatched bases: 3. The CDR3 covers 15 residues. The CDR3 spells CASSFSGLAGGEQYF. The DNA for the CDR3 is TGTGCCAGCAGCTTTTCGGGACTAGCGGGGGGCGAGCAGTACTTC. The complete variable domain, with remaining parts taken from reference TRBV11-2 and TRBJ2-7, reads EAGVAQSPRYKIIEKRQSVAFWCNPISGHATLYWYQQILGQGPKLLIQFQNNGVVDDSQLPKDRFSAERLKGVDSTLKIQPAKLEDSAVYLCASSFSGLAGGEQYFGPGTRLTVT.

The chain carries TRBV4-3 and TRBJ2-1; D not resolved. CDR3 length: 15 residues. The germline CDR1 and CDR2 sequences are LGHNA and YSLEER. Trimming shortened V by 2 bases and J by 9 bases, and 17 bases separated the two germline ends. The CDR3 sequence is CASSQSESGLGEQFF. As DNA, the CDR3 is TGCGCCAGCAGCCAATCTGAATCCGGGTTGGGTGAGCAGTTCTTC.

Regarding this clone: Germline is not matched at one junction end, which may reflect a read error. The chain is built from TRBV12-3 or TRBV12-4 and TRBJ2-1; D gene uncertain. The CDR3 has 11 amino acids. The CDR3 protein is CASSAYYEQFF. For the CDR3, the DNA is TGTGCCAGCAGCGCCTACTATGAGCAGTTCTTC.

V gene TRBV19 combines with J gene TRBJ2-5, with 7 bases identical to TRBD1. Germline loops: CDR1 LNHDA, CDR2 SQIVND (reference sequence). Losses at the gene ends were 5 bases for V and 9 bases for J; bases not matched to a gene: 6. This CDR3 region has 12 residues. CDR3 DNA: TGTGCCAGTAGTGAACAGGGGAAGGCCCAGTACTTC. Translated, it gives CASSEQGKAQYF.

The rearrangement joins TRBV19 to TRBJ2-5; TRBD2 matches at 8 bases. Germline V gives CDR1 LNHDA, CDR2 SQIVND (reference sequence). Trimming cost V 2 bases and J 4 bases; bases outside gene matches: 0. The CDR3 totals 13 residues. The CDR3 is CASSIRGGETQYF. CDR3 coding DNA: TGTGCCAGTAGTATACGGGGGGGAGAGACCCAGTACTTC.

This clone was detected a few times. V gene TRBV7-2 combines with J gene TRBJ2-3, with TRBD2 matching over 11 bases. Germline-derived CDR1 and CDR2 are SGHTA and FQGNSA. This CDR3 is built from 16 residues. J lost 0 bases, V lost 4 bases, and 3 bases had no gene match. For the CDR3, the DNA is TGTGCCAGCAGCTCCATAGCGGGGGGGAGCACAGATACGCAGTATTTT. Translating it yields CASSSIAGGSTDTQYF.

The CDR3 sequence is CASSPPLSAAGEQYF. In DNA, the CDR3 is TGTGCCAGCAGTCCCCCCCTATCAGCGGCGGGGGAGCAGTACTTC. This sequence joins TRBV6-5 and TRBJ2-7, with D maybe TRBD2 (6 bases). The V gene lost 5 bases and the J gene lost 7 bases, with 21 bases spanning the gap. The CDR3 runs to 15 residues. Germline values: CDR1 MNHEY, CDR2 SVGAGI.

V gene TRBV6-5 combines with J gene TRBJ1-2, with unresolved D. The V and J ends lost 5 bases and 3 bases respectively, with 10 bases between them. This CDR3 spans 13 amino acids. Germline assignment: CDR1 MNHEY and CDR2 SVGAGI. The CDR3: CASSINRDYGYTF. DNA of the CDR3: TGTGCCAGCAGTATAAATCGGGACTATGGCTACACCTTC.